One and the same sample provided the 23 T cell receptor beta chains below, sequenced in a study of long-term antiretroviral therapy in people with HIV. immunoSEQ v3.0 was run at survey level. Using immunoSEQ multiplex PCR, the repertoire was profiled, and TCRdb retains in-frame clones only, with some absent. The table has 25,000 to 30,000 clones, approximately 88% seen once. This specimen was unsorted PBMCs, taken roughly 2.7 years after starting antiretroviral therapy. These TCRs come from a man under 40 with HIV.

This chain links TRBV27 with TRBJ1-1, with 8 positions matching TRBD1. This CDR3 contains 13 residues. Germline lookup yields CDR1 MNHEY and CDR2 SMNVEV (reference sequence). V lost 4 bases, J lost 7 bases, and 5 bases stayed unmatched. This CDR3 is CASSWGQEGEAFF. CDR3 bases: TGTGCCAGCAGTTGGGGACAGGAAGGTGAAGCTTTCTTT.

In its sample, this clone was seen a few times. The chain links TRBV28 to TRBJ1-2; no firm D call. The CDR3 runs 13 residues. V was pared by 3 bases and J by 4 bases, with 9 bases between. Germline V lookup: CDR1 MDHEN, CDR2 SYDVKM. The CDR3 spells CASSLEVLYGYTF. CDR3 DNA: TGTGCCAGCAGTTTGGAGGTTCTCTATGGCTACACCTTC.

This clone was picked up one time. The genes are TRBV11-2 and TRBJ2-2; TRBD2 aligns across 14 bases. The V gene's germline CDR1 is SGHAT and CDR2 FQNNGV. V shed 3 bases, J shed 8 bases, and the junction held 5 bases outside the gene matches. The CDR3 consists of 16 residues. The CDR3: CASSFGTSGSGGELFF. CDR3 bases: TGTGCCAGCAGCTTTGGGACTAGCGGGAGTGGTGGGGAGCTGTTTTTT.

CDR3 protein: CASRDSGANVLTF. The CDR3 region has the DNA TGTGCCAGCAGAGACTCTGGGGCCAACGTCCTGACTTTC. This chain links TRBV27 with TRBJ2-6, with D hard to call. Trimming stripped 6 bases from V and 0 bases from J, with 3 bases between. Germline-derived CDR1 and CDR2 are MNHEY and SMNVEV (reference sequence). This CDR3 has 13 amino acids.

CDR3 bases: TGCGCCAGCAGATACAACAAGGATGGCTACGAGCAGTACTTC. This codes for CASRYNKDGYEQYF. The J gene is TRBJ2-7, the V gene TRBV23-1; D ambiguous. TRBV23-1 is sorted into the ORF group, with uncertain function. CDR3 size: 14 residues. The germline V and J ends were trimmed by 6 bases and 3 bases, with 15 bases remaining between them.

This chain links TRBV19 with TRBJ1-1; the D is unclear. Germline V gene data show CDR1 as LNHDA and CDR2 as SQIVND (reference sequence). Trimming took 3 bases from V and 1 from J, leaving 15 bases between them. The CDR3 has 16 residues. The CDR3: CASSIERATRNTEAFF. The CDR3 DNA reads TGTGCCAGTAGTATCGAACGAGCGACCAGGAACACTGAAGCTTTCTTT.

The chain uses TRBV7-9 and TRBJ2-6; TRBD2 matches 7 bases. The CDR3 extends over 18 amino acids. Germline V gene data show CDR1 as SEHNR and CDR2 as FQNEAQ (reference sequence). The V gene end was trimmed by 3 bases and the J gene end by 2 bases; junction bases not matched to a gene: 10. The CDR3 reads CASSFRAGRKTGANVLTF. The CDR3 DNA reads TGTGCCAGCAGCTTCAGAGCGGGACGGAAGACTGGGGCCAACGTCCTGACTTTC. Drawing the rest from reference TRBV7-9 and TRBJ2-6, the complete variable domain is DTGVSQNPRHKITKRGQNVTFRCDPISEHNRLYWYRQTLGQGPEFLTYFQNEAQLEKSRLLSDRFSAERPKGSFSTLEIQRTEQGDSAMYLCASSFRAGRKTGANVLTFGAGSRLTVL.

This clone was seen just once. This chain joins TRBV5-1 and TRBJ2-3; tentatively, D is TRBD1 or TRBD2 (5 bases each). This CDR3 spans 15 amino acids. Germline lookup yields CDR1 SGHRS and CDR2 YFSETQ. Trimming left V 0 bases short and J 1 base short, with 9 bases between. The chain's CDR3 is CASSLVMGGTDTQYF. Here the CDR3 DNA reads TGCGCCAGCAGCTTGGTTATGGGGGGCACAGATACGCAGTATTTT.

CDR3 loop: CASSIRSGQLSGANVLTF. In DNA, the CDR3 is TGTGCCAGTAGTATTCGATCGGGACAGCTCTCTGGGGCCAACGTCCTGACTTTC. The chain carries TRBV19 and TRBJ2-6; TRBD1 matches at 7 bases. Per the germline V gene, CDR1 is LNHDA and CDR2 is SQIVND (reference sequence). J lost 0 bases, V lost 3 bases, and 8 bases had no gene match. This CDR3 has 18 residues.

The rearrangement links TRBV19 to TRBJ2-1; the D call may be TRBD1 or TRBD2 (5 bases each). V was shortened by 8 bases and J by 10 bases, with 15 bases between the two germline ends. The CDR3 runs to 12 residues. CDR1 LNHDA and CDR2 SQIVND come from the germline V gene (reference sequence). The CDR3 sequence is CASQGRRWEQFF. Here the CDR3 DNA reads TGTGCCAGTCAGGGACGTCGGTGGGAGCAGTTCTTC.

The V call is TRBV5-6, the J call TRBJ2-3; TRBD1 or TRBD2 may be the D gene (5 bases each). The CDR3 runs to 15 residues. Germline V gene lookup returns CDR1 SGHDT and CDR2 YYEEEE. V lost 5 bases and J 6 bases, leaving 19 bases between the germline ends. For the CDR3, the DNA is TGTGCCAGCAGTTCTGTCATTGGGGGATCGGATACGCAGTATTTT. Amino acids: CASSSVIGGSDTQYF. The full variable domain, with the rest looked up from reference TRBV5-6 and TRBJ2-3, is DAGVTQSPTHLIKTRGQQVTLRCSPKSGHDTVSWYQQALGQGPQFIFQYYEEEERQRGNFPDRFSGHQFPNYSSELNVNALLLGDSALYLCASSSVIGGSDTQYFGPGTRLTVL.

The chain is built from TRBV28 and TRBJ2-2; 10 bases agree with TRBD2. This CDR3 region has 15 residues. Germline V lookup: CDR1 MDHEN, CDR2 SYDVKM. V dropped 4 bases and J dropped 4; count of bases not matched to a gene: 3. CDR3 sequence: CASSSGTSATGELFF. CDR3 DNA sequence: TGTGCCAGCAGTTCCGGGACTAGCGCCACCGGGGAGCTGTTTTTT.

The genes are TRBV5-1 and TRBJ2-7; 8 bases are a match to TRBD2. The J segment lost 0 bases and the V segment lost 5 bases, leaving 13 bases of the junction unmatched. The CDR3 is 17 amino acids. Germline V gene sequence: CDR1 SGHRS, CDR2 YFSETQ. The DNA for the CDR3 is TGCGCCAGCAGAAGGGGGTGGGGTAGCGGGACCTCCTACGAGCAGTACTTC. Protein product: CASRRGWGSGTSYEQYF.

The chain uses TRBV10-3 and TRBJ1-1; TRBD1 aligns across 8 bases. Germline V lookup: CDR1 ENHRY, CDR2 SYGVKD. The CDR3 has 13 amino acids. V shed 8 bases and J 0 bases; nucleotides not matched to a gene: 2. The CDR3 nucleotides read TGTGCCATCGACAGGGGAATGAACACTGAAGCTTTCTTT. Amino acid sequence: CAIDRGMNTEAFF.

The chain joins TRBV30 to TRBJ2-5, with a possible D match to TRBD2 (5 bases). The CDR3 has 13 amino acids. V was clipped by 7 bases and J by 2 bases, with 14 bases between them. CDR1 is GTSNPN and CDR2 is SVGIG in the germline V gene (reference sequence). Here the CDR3 DNA reads TGTGCCTTCACTACTGGGAGACAAGAGACCCAGTACTTC. Protein: CAFTTGRQETQYF.

J is TRBJ1-2 and V is TRBV29-1; 8 bases fit TRBD1. The germline gives CDR1 SQVTM, CDR2 ANQGSEA. The CDR3 runs to 11 residues. V lost 7 bases and J lost 5; bases outside the gene matches: 3. The CDR3 nucleotides read TGCAGCGATCGGACAGGGTATGGCTACACCTTC. Amino acid sequence: CSDRTGYGYTF. Complete variable domain (other parts from reference TRBV29-1 and TRBJ1-2): SAVISQKPSRDICQRGTSLTIQCQVDSQVTMMFWYRQQPGQSLTLIATANQGSEATYESGFVIDKFPISRPNLTFSTLTVSNMSPEDSSIYLCSDRTGYGYTFGSGTRLTVV.

This chain links TRBV2 with TRBJ1-2; possibly TRBD1 for D (5 bases). Per the germline V gene, CDR1 is SNHLY and CDR2 is FYNNEI. V shed 8 bases and J shed 3 bases, with 16 bases lying between them. The CDR3 sequence is 14 residues long. The CDR3 DNA is TGTGCCAGCCCCGCAGGGCCTAGCGACTATGGCTACACCTTC. Translation: CASPAGPSDYGYTF.

The rearrangement joins TRBV5-6 to TRBJ2-1; D unresolved. Germline V gene sequence: CDR1 SGHDT, CDR2 YYEEEE. The CDR3 consists of 13 residues. V lost 4 bases and J 5 bases, leaving 10 bases between the germline ends. Written as DNA, the CDR3 is TGTGCCAGCAGCCCCTGGGTAGACAATGAGCAGTTCTTC. Its translation is CASSPWVDNEQFF.

The rearrangement uses TRBV5-4 and TRBJ2-7; 8 bases align to TRBD1. The trim removed 3 bases at V and 9 bases at J, leaving 17 bases unmatched. CDR1 is SGHNT and CDR2 is YYREEE in the germline V gene (reference sequence). CDR3 length: 16 residues. CDR3 protein: CASSSTGTGGAPPQYF. The CDR3 DNA follows: TGTGCCAGCAGCTCGACCGGGACAGGAGGTGCCCCCCCGCAGTACTTC.

The V gene is TRBV28, the J gene TRBJ2-7; D remains unclear. V lost 7 bases to trimming and J lost 6 bases, with 10 bases between them. CDR3 length: 11 residues. From germline, CDR1 is MDHEN and CDR2 SYDVKM. The CDR3 DNA reads as TGTGCCAGCACCGGTACGGCCGAGCAGTACTTC. Its protein product is CASTGTAEQYF.

This CDR3 is CAWSGRGGNQPQHF. In nucleotides, the CDR3 is TGTGCCTGGAGTGGTCGGGGGGGGAATCAGCCCCAGCATTTT. This chain connects TRBV30 to TRBJ1-5; weak D call: TRBD1 (5 bases). Germline assignment: CDR1 GTSNPN and CDR2 SVGIG (reference sequence). The CDR3 runs to 14 residues. V shed 1 base and J shed 4 bases, with 11 bases lying between them.

The V gene is TRBV5-4, the J gene TRBJ2-7; D is perhaps TRBD2 (5 bases). CDR3 size: 14 residues. CDR1 is SGHNT, CDR2 YYREEE, per germline (reference sequence). V was shortened by 0 bases and J by 2 bases, with 9 bases between the two germline ends. The CDR3 region is CASSLDAGTYEQYF. Written as DNA, the CDR3 is TGTGCCAGCAGCTTGGACGCGGGTACCTACGAGCAGTACTTC.

The chain combines TRBV5-1 with TRBJ1-5; TRBD1 might be the D (6 bases). The ends were cut back, 4 bases at V and 6 bases at J, with 17 bases in the middle. CDR1 is SGHRS and CDR2 is YFSETQ in the germline V gene. The CDR3 spans 15 residues. The CDR3 DNA is TGCGCCAGCAGCGCCTGGGCGGGGGCTGGTCAGCCCCAGCATTTT. Residues: CASSAWAGAGQPQHF.